One sample yielded the 30 T cell receptor beta chains listed below, sequenced in a study of cytomegalovirus exposure and HLA in healthy donors. Vbeta (60) and Jbeta (13) primers were used in the PCR. Only in-frame clones appear in the TCRdb table, and some are missing; sequencing was by immunoSEQ multiplex PCR. The sample has about 110,000 clones, about 61% seen once; the top ten hold roughly 2%. The sequencing input was PBMCs. The receptors here all came from a woman aged 25 to 39 in good health and CMV-seronegative.

This clone was counted between two and nine times. The chain is built from TRBV11-1 and TRBJ2-2; TRBD2 is a possible D gene (6 bases). The germline CDR1 and CDR2 sequences are SGHAT and FQDESV (reference sequence). CDR3 length: 14 residues. The germline V and J ends were trimmed by 9 bases and 1 base, with 12 bases remaining between them. The CDR3 nucleotides read TGTGCCAGTCGGAATAGCGGGAACACCGGGGAGCTGTTTTTT. The encoded protein is CASRNSGNTGELFF.

The chain employs TRBV7-2 and TRBJ2-2, with D possibly TRBD2 on 6 matching bases. V shed 1 base and J shed 7 bases, with 16 bases lying between them. The CDR3 has 16 amino acids. CDR1 is SGHTA and CDR2 is FQGNSA in the germline V gene. CDR3 nucleotides: TGTGCCAGCAGCTTAGTGGGCGGGAACAGAGTCGGGGAGCTGTTTTTT. This gives the protein CASSLVGGNRVGELFF.

The rearrangement uses TRBV5-8 and TRBJ1-2; 7 nucleotides match TRBD1. The CDR3 loop spans 15 amino acids. Per germline, CDR1 SGHTS and CDR2 YDEGEE. V lost 3 bases to trimming and J lost 4 bases; unmatched junction nucleotides: 9. The CDR3 here is CASSYTDRVGYGYTF. The CDR3 bases are TGTGCCAGCAGCTATACTGACAGGGTTGGCTATGGCTACACCTTC.

In its sample, this clone was seen a few times. The chain uses TRBV11-2 and TRBJ1-4; a weak D match, TRBD1 (6 bases). With 1 base removed from V and 4 bases from J, the gap between germline ends came to 13 bases. This CDR3 has 16 amino acids. Per germline, CDR1 SGHAT and CDR2 FQNNGV. The CDR3: CASSLASGQRNEKLFF. CDR3 DNA: TGTGCCAGCAGCTTAGCCAGCGGACAGCGTAATGAAAAACTGTTTTTT.

V and J are TRBV6-1 and TRBJ1-5, with TRBD1 as a possible D gene (6 bases). CDR3 length: 16 residues. Germline lookup yields CDR1 MNHNS and CDR2 SASEGT. Trimming pared 5 bases from V and 4 bases from J, leaving 18 bases between. Here the CDR3 DNA reads TGTGCCAGCAGTCAAGGTCGGGCCAGGGGTAATCAGCCCCAGCATTTT. As protein: CASSQGRARGNQPQHF.

This clone was observed a few times. The chain employs TRBV27 and TRBJ2-2, with TRBD2 identical over 14 bases. V trimming: 1 base; J trimming: 6 bases; junction bases outside the gene matches: 7. The CDR3 consists of 18 residues. The V gene's germline CDR1 is MNHEY and CDR2 SMNVEV (reference sequence). The CDR3 sequence: CASSLFYGTSGSSGELFF. CDR3 nucleotides: TGTGCCAGCAGTTTATTCTACGGGACTAGCGGGAGTTCCGGGGAGCTGTTTTTT.

The rearrangement links TRBV7-2 to TRBJ2-7; possibly TRBD2 for D (5 bases). Trimming removed 4 bases from V and 6 bases from J, with 13 bases in between. From germline, CDR1 is SGHTA and CDR2 FQGNSA. The CDR3 has 13 amino acids. CDR3 nucleotides: TGTGCCAGCAGCTCTGGGCAGCGGCTCGAGCAGTACTTC. This codes for CASSSGQRLEQYF. Drawing the rest from reference TRBV7-2 and TRBJ2-7, the complete variable domain is GAGVSQSPSNKVTEKGKDVELRCDPISGHTALYWYRQSLGQGLEFLIYFQGNSAPDKSGLPSDRFSAERTGGSVSTLTIQRTQQEDSAVYLCASSSGQRLEQYFGPGTRLTVT.

This clone appeared a few times. V gene TRBV15 combines with J gene TRBJ2-5, with D possibly TRBD1 on 6 matching bases. Trimming left V 6 bases short and J 5 bases short, with 19 bases between. From germline, CDR1 is LNHNV and CDR2 YYDKDF (reference sequence). This CDR3 spans 15 amino acids. The CDR3 region has the DNA TGTGCCACCAGGTTTTCAGGGGCGTTACTGGAGACCCAGTACTTC. This codes for CATRFSGALLETQYF.

The chain links TRBV7-3 to TRBJ2-2; 7 bases fit TRBD2. The CDR3 totals 16 residues. Germline CDR1 SGHTA, CDR2 FQGTGA. V lost 3 bases, J lost 2 bases, and 6 bases stayed unmatched. CDR3 residues: CASSFGAGSNTGELFF. The CDR3 DNA reads TGTGCCAGCAGCTTCGGAGCGGGGTCAAACACCGGGGAGCTGTTTTTT.

This sequence joins TRBV4-3 and TRBJ1-1; weak D call: TRBD1 (5 bases). This CDR3 is 15 amino acids long. With 0 bases removed from V and 4 bases from J, the gap between germline ends came to 12 bases. CDR1 is LGHNA and CDR2 is YSLEER in the germline V gene. Written as DNA, the CDR3 is TGCGCCAGCAGCCAAGATTGGTACGGGGGCACTGAAGCTTTCTTT. As protein: CASSQDWYGGTEAFF.

This sequence joins TRBV5-1 and TRBJ1-2, with 9 bases matching TRBD1. Germline V gene data show CDR1 as SGHRS and CDR2 as YFSETQ. The V and J ends lost 2 bases and 2 bases, in that order; junction bases with no gene match: 4. The CDR3 is 15 residues long. Written as DNA, the CDR3 is TGCGCCAGCAGCTTTTCCGGGACAGGGAACTATGGCTACACCTTC. Translated: CASSFSGTGNYGYTF.

The V call is TRBV7-2, the J call TRBJ2-1, with 7 nucleotides matching TRBD2. CDR1 and CDR2 from the germline V gene are SGHTA and FQGNSA. V shed 7 bases and J 3 bases; nucleotides not matched to a gene: 6. This CDR3 is built from 14 residues. The DNA of the CDR3 is TGTGCCAGCACTTGGACTAGATTCTACAATGAGCAGTTCTTC. Translation gives CASTWTRFYNEQFF.

The rearrangement uses TRBV7-9 and TRBJ1-2; D remains ambiguous. With 0 bases removed from V and 5 bases from J, the gap between germline ends came to 16 bases. CDR1 and CDR2 from the germline V gene are SEHNR and FQNEAQ (reference sequence). This CDR3 has 16 amino acids. The CDR3 DNA reads as TGTGCCAGCAGCTTAGCGGCCGGGGAGTCCCTTTATGGCTACACCTTC. Amino acid sequence: CASSLAAGESLYGYTF.

This chain joins TRBV5-1 and TRBJ2-7, with TRBD2 matching 8 bases. The trim removed 0 bases at V and 5 bases at J, leaving 4 bases unmatched. The length of the CDR3 is 14 residues. Germline values: CDR1 SGHRS, CDR2 YFSETQ. The CDR3 DNA reads TGCGCCAGCAGCTTGGGGAGCGGGAGAAACGAGCAGTACTTC. Protein product: CASSLGSGRNEQYF.

This clone has a handful of counts. The V call is TRBV7-9, the J call TRBJ2-1, with 8 bases matching TRBD1. Germline V lookup: CDR1 SEHNR, CDR2 FQNEAQ (reference sequence). This CDR3 comprises 16 residues. The V gene end was trimmed by 2 bases and the J gene end by 5 bases; junction bases not matched to a gene: 8. CDR3 region: CASSLIGQGTNNEQFF. The CDR3 DNA reads as TGTGCCAGCAGCTTAATAGGACAGGGTACAAACAATGAGCAGTTCTTC.

V gene TRBV5-6 combines with J gene TRBJ2-3; a weak D match, TRBD2 (5 bases). Germline V gives CDR1 SGHDT, CDR2 YYEEEE. This CDR3 has 18 residues. V was clipped by 4 bases and J by 0 bases, with 21 bases between them. CDR3 sequence: CASSRRAFGERSTDTQYF. The CDR3 region has the DNA TGTGCCAGCAGCAGAAGGGCCTTCGGGGAACGAAGCACAGATACGCAGTATTTT.

The genes are TRBV29-1 and TRBJ1-5; maybe TRBD1 (5 bases). The CDR3 extends over 19 amino acids. Germline V CDR1 and CDR2: SQVTM, ANQGSEA. V dropped 1 base and J dropped 0 bases, with 22 bases sitting between them. CDR3 DNA: TGCAGCGTTGAAGGGGGGAGGGGCCGGGTCCACTATAGCAATCAGCCCCAGCATTTT. Translation: CSVEGGRGRVHYSNQPQHF.

This clone was recorded once. The rearrangement joins TRBV15 to TRBJ2-5, with 7 bases that match TRBD1. The germline V gene has CDR1 LNHNV and CDR2 YYDKDF (reference sequence). The CDR3 sequence is 13 residues long. V shed 3 bases, J shed 2 bases, and the junction held 0 bases outside the gene matches. The chain's CDR3 is CATSRGQQETQYF. The CDR3 nucleotides are TGTGCCACCAGCAGGGGACAGCAAGAGACCCAGTACTTC.

The genes are TRBV25-1 and TRBJ1-2; no clear D. Between the trimmed V and J ends, which lost 3 bases and 4 bases, there was a span of 6 bases. The CDR3 is made up of 12 amino acids. Germline V gene lookup returns CDR1 MGHDK and CDR2 SYGVNS. The CDR3 region has the DNA TGTGCCAGCAGTGACACCGGCTATGGCTACACCTTC. Translation: CASSDTGYGYTF.

The gene calls are TRBV29-1 and TRBJ1-1; 7 bases map to TRBD1. CDR1 SQVTM and CDR2 ANQGSEA come from the germline V gene. With V trimmed by 7 bases and J by 6 bases, 14 bases remained unmatched. This CDR3 has 14 residues. The CDR3 region is CSGTVDRASAEAFF. CDR3 in DNA: TGCAGCGGAACCGTCGACAGGGCTTCAGCTGAAGCTTTCTTT.

A few counts support this clone. The rearrangement links TRBV4-3 to TRBJ2-3, with D maybe TRBD1 (5 bases). Germline CDR1 LGHNA, CDR2 YSLEER. V was clipped by 2 bases and J by 4 bases, with 16 bases between them. This CDR3 spans 16 amino acids. For the CDR3, the DNA is TGCGCCAGCAGCCAATATGCCAGGGATTCGGCAGATACGCAGTATTTT. Residues: CASSQYARDSADTQYF.

This clone was seen only a few times. This rearrangement joins TRBV9 to TRBJ2-3; maybe TRBD2 (6 bases). CDR1 is SGDLS and CDR2 is YYNGEE in the germline V gene. The V end lost 0 bases, the J end lost 6 bases, and 11 bases lay between the germline ends. This CDR3 spans 14 amino acids. The CDR3: CASSVAPLADTQYF. The CDR3 nucleotides are TGTGCCAGCAGCGTAGCCCCCCTAGCGGATACGCAGTATTTT.

The chain uses TRBV10-2 and TRBJ2-7; TRBD1 matches 11 bases. The CDR3 loop spans 15 amino acids. V was clipped by 0 bases and J by 3 bases; unmatched bases: 1. Germline lookup yields CDR1 WSHSY and CDR2 SAAADI. The CDR3 DNA reads TGCGCCAGCAGTGAGTCCGGGACAGGGGGCTACGAGCAGTACTTC. Residues: CASSESGTGGYEQYF.

This clone was detected only a few times. This chain uses TRBV11-1 with TRBJ1-1, with 8 bases identical to TRBD1. The CDR3 has 15 residues. V shed 2 bases, J shed 3 bases, and the junction held 5 bases outside the gene matches. From germline, CDR1 is SGHAT and CDR2 FQDESV (reference sequence). In DNA form, the CDR3 reads TGTGCCAGCAGCTTAACGGACAGGGTTCACACTGAAGCTTTCTTT. Its translation is CASSLTDRVHTEAFF.

The V call is TRBV6-5, the J call TRBJ2-1; the match to TRBD2 covers 7 bases. Germline loops: CDR1 MNHEY, CDR2 SVGAGI. The CDR3 has 15 residues. The J segment lost 5 bases and the V segment lost 2 bases, leaving 6 bases of the junction unmatched. CDR3 protein: CASSYTQRDHNEQFF. CDR3 DNA sequence: TGTGCCAGCAGTTACACCCAGCGGGATCACAATGAGCAGTTCTTC.

The chain combines TRBV9 with TRBJ2-3; the D gene is possibly TRBD2 (6 bases). Germline CDR1 is SGDLS and CDR2 is YYNGEE. The CDR3 extends over 15 amino acids. Trimming stripped 4 bases from V and 3 bases from J, with 15 bases between. DNA for the CDR3: TGTGCCAGCAGCCCCCCCGGTGGGGGGACAGATACGCAGTATTTT. Protein sequence: CASSPPGGGTDTQYF.

The V and J genes are TRBV5-1 and TRBJ2-1, with TRBD1 identical over 10 bases. This CDR3 has 16 residues. Per the germline V gene, CDR1 is SGHRS and CDR2 is YFSETQ. The junction had 12 bases not matched to a gene; V was cut back by 6 bases and J by 6 bases. The DNA for the CDR3 is TGCGCCAGCATGGTCCGTGGGACAGGGGAGAGCAATGAGCAGTTCTTC. This translates into CASMVRGTGESNEQFF.

This chain's CDR3 is CASSRGQGTGYGYTF. CDR3 nucleotides: TGCGCCAGCAGTCGGGGACAGGGGACGGGCTATGGCTACACCTTC. J is TRBJ1-2 and V is TRBV5-1, with TRBD1 matching over 10 bases. The trim removed 5 bases at V and 4 bases at J, leaving 8 bases unmatched. The germline gives CDR1 SGHRS, CDR2 YFSETQ. CDR3 length equals 15 residues.

The CDR3 region has the DNA TGTGCCAGCAGCCCAACCGGTACAGGGTACGGGGAGCAGTACTTC. Translation gives CASSPTGTGYGEQYF. V usage is TRBV7-2 and J usage is TRBJ2-7, with TRBD1 as a possible D gene (6 bases). V lost 5 bases and J 7 bases, leaving 21 bases between the germline ends. CDR1 and CDR2 (germline): SGHTA, FQGNSA. This CDR3 has 15 amino acids. The variable domain in full, with the rest retrieved from reference TRBV7-2 and TRBJ2-7, is GAGVSQSPSNKVTEKGKDVELRCDPISGHTALYWYRQSLGQGLEFLIYFQGNSAPDKSGLPSDRFSAERTGGSVSTLTIQRTQQEDSAVYLCASSPTGTGYGEQYFGPGTRLTVT.

The CDR3, as DNA: TGCGCCAGCAGCCAAGATAGGAGAGGTTATGAAGCTTTCTTT. Protein product: CASSQDRRGYEAFF. The V call is TRBV4-1, the J call TRBJ1-1; D call uncertain. Trimming took 0 bases from V and 7 from J, leaving 12 bases between them. The CDR3 has 14 amino acids. CDR1 and CDR2 (germline): MGHRA, YSYEKL.